The 16 T cell receptor beta chains presented below share a single source sample, sequenced in a study of cytotoxic CD8 clonotypes in ibrutinib-treated CLL. TCRdb's table, derived via immunoSEQ multiplex PCR, lists solely in-frame clones and lacks some. In the table there are some 140,000 clones, approximately 90% of which are singletons. Sequenced material: PBMCs, taken after 12 months of ibrutinib treatment. The receptors derive from a human donor with chronic lymphocytic leukemia.

This clone was counted a single time. The chain links TRBV30 to TRBJ1-2; unclear D gene. The CDR3 covers 13 residues. V was cut by 2 bases and J by 7 bases, with 14 bases left in between. Per germline, CDR1 GTSNPN and CDR2 SVGIG (reference sequence). The CDR3 coding sequence is TGTGCCTGGAGTTCGCAGGCTCGGGGTGGCTACACCTTC. Its translation: CAWSSQARGGYTF.

The chain links TRBV7-9 to TRBJ2-1; TRBD1 agrees at 10 bases. Germline lookup yields CDR1 SEHNR and CDR2 FQNEAQ (reference sequence). The CDR3 loop spans 15 amino acids. J lost 8 bases, V lost 4 bases, and 8 bases had no gene match. The CDR3 protein is CASSSTGTGDHEQFF. The DNA of the CDR3 is TGTGCCAGCAGCTCCACCGGGACAGGGGACCATGAGCAGTTCTTC.

This chain uses TRBV7-9 with TRBJ1-2; D remains unclear. The CDR3 consists of 14 residues. Germline assignment: CDR1 SEHNR and CDR2 FQNEAQ (reference sequence). Trimming stripped 8 bases from V and 4 bases from J, with 17 bases between. CDR3 DNA: TGTGCCAGCGTCCGTGTCATATCTGGCTATGGCTACACCTTC. Protein product: CASVRVISGYGYTF. The full variable domain, completed using reference TRBV7-9 and TRBJ1-2, is DTGVSQNPRHKITKRGQNVTFRCDPISEHNRLYWYRQTLGQGPEFLTYFQNEAQLEKSRLLSDRFSAERPKGSFSTLEIQRTEQGDSAMYLCASVRVISGYGYTFGSGTRLTVV.

This chain uses TRBV7-8 with TRBJ2-3; a weak D match, TRBD2 (6 bases). Germline V gene lookup returns CDR1 SGHVS and CDR2 FQNEAQ. V dropped 0 bases and J dropped 5 bases, with 12 bases sitting between them. CDR3 length: 15 amino acids. The CDR3 spells CASSLATSRGDTQYF. The CDR3 nucleotides read TGTGCCAGCAGCTTAGCGACTAGTCGTGGAGATACGCAGTATTTT.

J is TRBJ2-1 and V is TRBV19; D is possibly TRBD1 (6 bases). The V gene's germline CDR1 is LNHDA and CDR2 SQIVND (reference sequence). V shed 6 bases and J shed 11 bases, with 11 bases lying between them. The CDR3 extends over 11 amino acids. The CDR3 DNA reads TGTGCCAGTAGCCGGGACATCAAGCAGTTCTTC. It is translated as CASSRDIKQFF.

The chain couples TRBV19 to TRBJ2-1; unclear D gene. V lost 1 base, J lost 5 bases, and 3 bases lay in between. This CDR3 region has 12 residues. CDR1 and CDR2 from the germline V gene are LNHDA and SQIVND (reference sequence). CDR3 DNA sequence: TGTGCCAGTAGTATAGCCGACAATGAGCAGTTCTTC. This sequence encodes CASSIADNEQFF.

This chain joins TRBV5-4 and TRBJ2-5; the D gene could be TRBD1 or TRBD2 (5 bases each). Deletions cut 4 bases from V and 7 bases from J, with 11 bases between. The CDR3 is 12 amino acids. Germline V gene lookup returns CDR1 SGHNT and CDR2 YYREEE (reference sequence). The CDR3 DNA reads as TGTGCCAGCAGCGGGACCGAGCTGACCCAGTACTTC. Its translation is CASSGTELTQYF.

The CDR3 region has the DNA TGTGCCAGCAGCCCCGGGACACGGTTCTACGAGCAGTACTTC. Protein product: CASSPGTRFYEQYF. The V gene is TRBV28, the J gene TRBJ2-7; D perhaps matches TRBD1 (6 bases). This CDR3 is 14 amino acids long. The V and J ends lost 6 bases and 3 bases respectively, with 15 bases between them. Germline CDR1 reads MDHEN; CDR2 reads SYDVKM.

This chain uses TRBV7-8 with TRBJ2-7; D tentatively fits TRBD1 or TRBD2 (5 bases each). The CDR3 runs to 15 residues. V shed 4 bases and J shed 5 bases, with 18 bases lying between them. Germline lookup yields CDR1 SGHVS and CDR2 FQNEAQ. In DNA form, the CDR3 reads TGTGCCAGCAGCTCTGGGACCTTGCCCACCCACGAGCAGTACTTC. Amino acids: CASSSGTLPTHEQYF. The whole variable domain, remainder taken from reference TRBV7-8 and TRBJ2-7, is GAGVSQSPRYKVAKRGQDVALRCDPISGHVSLFWYQQALGQGPEFLTYFQNEAQLDKSGLPSDRFFAERPEGSVSTLKIQRTQQEDSAVYLCASSSGTLPTHEQYFGPGTRLTVT.

J is TRBJ1-2 and V is TRBV28; the D is unclear. V was trimmed by 3 bases and J by 7 bases, leaving 6 bases between them. The CDR3 is made up of 11 amino acids. Germline CDR1 reads MDHEN; CDR2 reads SYDVKM. The CDR3 spells CASSFLSGYTF. Written as DNA, the CDR3 is TGTGCCAGCAGTTTTCTGTCTGGCTACACCTTC.

V usage is TRBV28 and J usage is TRBJ2-1; unclear D gene. Germline V gene data show CDR1 as MDHEN and CDR2 as SYDVKM. V gave up 3 bases and J gave up 9 bases, with 15 bases separating them. There are 14 residues in the CDR3. The CDR3 loop is CASSFGGVTAEQFF. The CDR3 DNA follows: TGTGCCAGCAGTTTCGGCGGTGTAACGGCTGAGCAGTTCTTC.

V is TRBV10-3 and J is TRBJ2-6, with 10 bases identical to TRBD1. The CDR3 covers 18 residues. The germline CDR1 and CDR2 sequences are ENHRY and SYGVKD. With 3 bases clipped from V and 1 base from J, the junction kept 6 bases outside the gene matches. CDR3 sequence reads: CAISDRDRGSSGANVLTF. The CDR3 region has the DNA TGTGCCATCAGTGATCGGGACAGGGGAAGTTCTGGGGCCAACGTCCTGACTTTC.

The chain joins TRBV4-2 to TRBJ2-3; a weak D match, TRBD2 (6 bases). In germline, CDR1 is LGHNA, CDR2 YNFKEQ. The CDR3 loop spans 15 amino acids. Trimming stripped 3 bases from V and 8 bases from J, with 18 bases between. CDR3 loop: CASSHVGGGESTQYF. CDR3 sequence (DNA): TGTGCCAGCAGCCACGTTGGGGGAGGAGAGTCTACGCAGTATTTT.

The rearrangement uses TRBV2 and TRBJ1-5; a weak D match, TRBD1 (5 bases). The V and J ends lost 6 bases and 6 bases respectively, with 12 bases between them. The CDR3 consists of 13 residues. Per germline, CDR1 SNHLY and CDR2 FYNNEI. CDR3 sequence reads: CASRRDDIQPQHF. The CDR3 DNA sequence: TGTGCCAGCAGGAGGGACGATATTCAGCCCCAGCATTTT.

CDR3 residues: CASSLGRGQPQHF. DNA of the CDR3: TGTGCCAGCAGCTTAGGCAGGGGACAGCCCCAGCATTTT. The rearrangement links TRBV11-2 to TRBJ1-5; possible D gene TRBD1, 6 bases. V was shortened by 1 base and J by 7 bases, with 8 bases between the two germline ends. The CDR3 has 13 amino acids. Looked up from germline, CDR1 is SGHAT and CDR2 is FQNNGV.

This chain uses TRBV10-3 with TRBJ2-5; a weak D match, TRBD1 (6 bases). CDR1 is ENHRY, CDR2 SYGVKD, per germline. This CDR3 has 14 residues. V lost 6 bases to trimming and J lost 2 bases, with 13 bases between them. CDR3 amino acids: CAISQQGPQETQYF. In nucleotides, the CDR3 is TGTGCCATCAGCCAACAGGGCCCACAAGAGACCCAGTACTTC.